This TCR beta chain comes out of a study of radiation and T cells in renal cell carcinoma. V trimming: 3 bases; J trimming: 5 bases; junction bases outside the gene matches: 13. CDR1 LGHNA and CDR2 YSLEER come from the germline V gene. The CDR3 runs to 17 residues. Noted time point: blood 4 weeks post-SBRT, at nephrectomy. Treatment noted: 15 Gy SBRT to primary tumor, nephrectomy 4 weeks later. Nephrectomy followed 15 Gy stereotactic body radiation by 4 weeks. Only in-frame clones appear in the TCRdb table, and some are missing; sequencing was by immunoSEQ multiplex PCR. The sample records fewer than 85,000 clones, around 89% being singletons.

The TCR originated in a woman between 65 and 79 years old with renal cell carcinoma. This chain uses TRBV4-3 with TRBJ1-1; 9 nucleotides align to TRBD1. This specimen consisted of blood, obtained from a patient whose treatment included radiotherapy and nephrectomy. CDR3 sequence reads: CASSQVTTGGIYTEAFF. For the CDR3, the DNA is TGCGCCAGCAGCCAGGTTACTACAGGGGGCATTTATACTGAAGCTTTCTTT.